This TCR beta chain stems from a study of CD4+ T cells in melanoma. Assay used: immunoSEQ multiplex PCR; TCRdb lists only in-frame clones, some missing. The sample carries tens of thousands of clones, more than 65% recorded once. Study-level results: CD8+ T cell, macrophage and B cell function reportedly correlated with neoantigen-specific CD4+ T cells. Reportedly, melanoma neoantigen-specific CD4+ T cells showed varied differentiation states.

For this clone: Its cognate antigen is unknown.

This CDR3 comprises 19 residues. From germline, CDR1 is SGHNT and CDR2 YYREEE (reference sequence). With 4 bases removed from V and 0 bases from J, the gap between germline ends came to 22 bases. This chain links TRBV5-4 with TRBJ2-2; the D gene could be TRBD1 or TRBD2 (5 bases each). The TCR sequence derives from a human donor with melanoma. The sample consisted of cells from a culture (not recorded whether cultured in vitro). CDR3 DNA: TGTGCCAGCAGCGGAACTAAAGGGACCAACAGAGCGAACACCGGGGAGCTGTTTTTT. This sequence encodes CASSGTKGTNRANTGELFF. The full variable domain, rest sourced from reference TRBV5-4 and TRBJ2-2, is ETGVTQSPTHLIKTRGQQVTLRCSSQSGHNTVSWYQQALGQGPQFIFQYYREEENGRGNFPPRFSGLQFPNYSSELNVNALELDDSALYLCASSGTKGTNRANTGELFFGEGSRLTVL.